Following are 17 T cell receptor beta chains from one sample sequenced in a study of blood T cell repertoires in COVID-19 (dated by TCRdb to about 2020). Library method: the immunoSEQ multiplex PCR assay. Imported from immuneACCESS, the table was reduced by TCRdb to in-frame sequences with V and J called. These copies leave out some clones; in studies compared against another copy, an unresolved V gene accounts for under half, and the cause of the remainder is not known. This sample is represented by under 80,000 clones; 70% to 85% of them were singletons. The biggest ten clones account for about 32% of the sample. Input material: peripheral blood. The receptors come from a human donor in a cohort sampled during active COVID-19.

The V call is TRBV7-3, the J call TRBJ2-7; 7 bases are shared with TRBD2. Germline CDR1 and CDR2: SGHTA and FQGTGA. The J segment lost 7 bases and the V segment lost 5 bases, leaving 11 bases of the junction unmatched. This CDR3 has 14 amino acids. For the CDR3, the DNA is TGTGCCAGCAGCGCCGGCCCCGAAGCGGGGGAGCAGTACTTC. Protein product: CASSAGPEAGEQYF.

CDR3 DNA: TGTGCCAGCAGCGTAGGTATGGGACAGGGAGAGACCCAGTACTTC. This translates into CASSVGMGQGETQYF. The rearrangement uses TRBV9 and TRBJ2-5; TRBD1 agrees at 9 bases. Germline values: CDR1 SGDLS, CDR2 YYNGEE. The junction had 4 bases not matched to a gene; V was cut back by 0 bases and J by 4 bases. The CDR3 consists of 15 residues.

CDR3 sequence: CASSQAPSGPYEQYF. The CDR3 coding sequence is TGTGCCAGCAGCCAAGCCCCTAGCGGACCCTACGAGCAGTACTTC. The rearrangement links TRBV3-1 (or the pseudogene TRBV3-2) to TRBJ2-7, with 7 bases lining up with TRBD2. V trimming: 1 base; J trimming: 2 bases; junction bases outside the gene matches: 5. Germline values: CDR1 LGHDT, CDR2 YNNKEL (reference sequence). This CDR3 comprises 15 residues.

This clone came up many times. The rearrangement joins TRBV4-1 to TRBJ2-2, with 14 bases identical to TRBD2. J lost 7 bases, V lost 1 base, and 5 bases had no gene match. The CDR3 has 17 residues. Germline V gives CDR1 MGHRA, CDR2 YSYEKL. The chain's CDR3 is CASSQGLAGGYSGELFF. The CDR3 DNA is TGCGCCAGCAGCCAAGGACTAGCGGGAGGGTACAGCGGGGAGCTGTTTTTT.

The CDR3 nucleotides read TGTGCCAGCAGTGGACCCAAGGGGAATTCACCCCTCCACTTT. Amino acid sequence: CASSGPKGNSPLHF. This chain connects TRBV2 to TRBJ1-6; tentative D call: TRBD1 (5 bases). Germline values: CDR1 SNHLY, CDR2 FYNNEI. The V and J ends lost 4 bases and 7 bases respectively, with 11 bases between them. The CDR3 extends over 14 amino acids.

In DNA form, the CDR3 reads TGTGCCAGCAGCCCGGGACTAGCGGATCTCGATAATCGATACGAGCAGTACTTC. Protein product: CASSPGLADLDNRYEQYF. The chain employs TRBV5-4 and TRBJ2-7, with 11 positions matching TRBD2. This CDR3 has 18 amino acids. J gave up 4 bases and V 4 bases, and 16 bases lay outside the gene matches. CDR1 and CDR2 (germline): SGHNT, YYREEE (reference sequence).

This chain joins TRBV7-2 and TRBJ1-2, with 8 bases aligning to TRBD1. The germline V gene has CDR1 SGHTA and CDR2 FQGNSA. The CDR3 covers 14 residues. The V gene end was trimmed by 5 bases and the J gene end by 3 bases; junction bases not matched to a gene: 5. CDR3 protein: CASSARQGYYGYTF. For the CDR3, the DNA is TGTGCCAGCAGCGCCCGACAGGGGTACTATGGCTACACCTTC.

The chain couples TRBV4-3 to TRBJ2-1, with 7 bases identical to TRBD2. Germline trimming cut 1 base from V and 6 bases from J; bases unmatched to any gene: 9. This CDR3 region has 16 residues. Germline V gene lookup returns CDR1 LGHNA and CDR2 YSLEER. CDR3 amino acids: CASSQGRTSPVNEQFF. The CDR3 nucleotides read TGCGCCAGCAGCCAAGGCAGGACTAGTCCGGTCAATGAGCAGTTCTTC.

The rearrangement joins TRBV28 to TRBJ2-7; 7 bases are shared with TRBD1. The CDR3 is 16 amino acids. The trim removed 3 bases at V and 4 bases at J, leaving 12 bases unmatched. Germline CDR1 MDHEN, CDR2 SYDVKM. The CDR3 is CASSLPTGDVRYEQYF. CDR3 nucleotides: TGTGCCAGCAGTTTGCCCACAGGGGACGTTAGGTACGAGCAGTACTTC.

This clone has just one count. As DNA, the CDR3 is TGTGCCACCGGAAGCGGGATTTACAATGAGCAGTTCTTC. This encodes CATGSGIYNEQFF. The chain has TRBV12-5 and TRBJ2-1, with 7 bases lining up with TRBD2. This CDR3 spans 13 amino acids. From germline, CDR1 is LGHNT and CDR2 FRNRAP.

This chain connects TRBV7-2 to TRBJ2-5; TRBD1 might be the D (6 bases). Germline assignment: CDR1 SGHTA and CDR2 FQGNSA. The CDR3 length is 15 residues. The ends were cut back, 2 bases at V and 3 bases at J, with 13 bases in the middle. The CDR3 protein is CASSLRLRTEETQYF. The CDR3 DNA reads TGTGCCAGCAGCTTAAGGTTGCGGACAGAAGAGACCCAGTACTTC.

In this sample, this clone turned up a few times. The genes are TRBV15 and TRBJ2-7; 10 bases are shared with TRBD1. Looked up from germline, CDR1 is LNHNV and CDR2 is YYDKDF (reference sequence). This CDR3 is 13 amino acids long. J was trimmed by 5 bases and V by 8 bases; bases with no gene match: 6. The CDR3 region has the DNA TGTGCCACCGGAGGACAGGGGGGCAACGAGCAGTACTTC. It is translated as CATGGQGGNEQYF.

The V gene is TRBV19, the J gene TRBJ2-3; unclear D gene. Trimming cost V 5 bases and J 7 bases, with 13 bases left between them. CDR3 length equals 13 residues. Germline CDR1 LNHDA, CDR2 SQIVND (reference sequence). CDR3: CASSPPQSYTQYF. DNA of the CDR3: TGTGCCAGTAGTCCTCCGCAGTCCTATACGCAGTATTTT.

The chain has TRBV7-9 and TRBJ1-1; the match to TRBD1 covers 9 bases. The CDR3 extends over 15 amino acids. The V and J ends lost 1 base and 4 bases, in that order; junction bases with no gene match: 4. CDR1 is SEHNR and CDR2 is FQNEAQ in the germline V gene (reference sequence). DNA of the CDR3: TGTGCCAGCAGCTTAGGGACAGGGGTGGGCACTGAAGCTTTCTTT. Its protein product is CASSLGTGVGTEAFF.

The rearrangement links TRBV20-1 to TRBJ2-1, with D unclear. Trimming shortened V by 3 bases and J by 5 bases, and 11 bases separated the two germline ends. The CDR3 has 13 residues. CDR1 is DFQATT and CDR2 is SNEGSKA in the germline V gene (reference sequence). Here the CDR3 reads CSASGNSNNEQFF. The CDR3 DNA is TGCAGTGCTAGTGGCAACTCTAACAATGAGCAGTTCTTC.

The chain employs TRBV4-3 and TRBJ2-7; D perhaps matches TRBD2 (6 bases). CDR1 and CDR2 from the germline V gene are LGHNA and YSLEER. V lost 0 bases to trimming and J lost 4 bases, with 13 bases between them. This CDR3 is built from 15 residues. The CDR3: CASSQDGGVGYEQYF. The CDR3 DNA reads TGCGCCAGCAGCCAAGATGGAGGGGTGGGGTACGAGCAGTACTTC.

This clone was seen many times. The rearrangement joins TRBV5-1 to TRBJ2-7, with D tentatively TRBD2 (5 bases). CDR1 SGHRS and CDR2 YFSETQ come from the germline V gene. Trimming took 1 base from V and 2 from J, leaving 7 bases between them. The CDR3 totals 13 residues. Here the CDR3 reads CASSLSGTYEQYF. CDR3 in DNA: TGCGCCAGCAGCTTGAGCGGCACCTACGAGCAGTACTTC. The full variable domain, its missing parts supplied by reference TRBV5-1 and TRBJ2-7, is KAGVTQTPRYLIKTRGQQVTLSCSPISGHRSVSWYQQTPGQGLQFLFEYFSETQRNKGNFPGRFSGRQFSNSRSEMNVSTLELGDSALYLCASSLSGTYEQYFGPGTRLTVT.